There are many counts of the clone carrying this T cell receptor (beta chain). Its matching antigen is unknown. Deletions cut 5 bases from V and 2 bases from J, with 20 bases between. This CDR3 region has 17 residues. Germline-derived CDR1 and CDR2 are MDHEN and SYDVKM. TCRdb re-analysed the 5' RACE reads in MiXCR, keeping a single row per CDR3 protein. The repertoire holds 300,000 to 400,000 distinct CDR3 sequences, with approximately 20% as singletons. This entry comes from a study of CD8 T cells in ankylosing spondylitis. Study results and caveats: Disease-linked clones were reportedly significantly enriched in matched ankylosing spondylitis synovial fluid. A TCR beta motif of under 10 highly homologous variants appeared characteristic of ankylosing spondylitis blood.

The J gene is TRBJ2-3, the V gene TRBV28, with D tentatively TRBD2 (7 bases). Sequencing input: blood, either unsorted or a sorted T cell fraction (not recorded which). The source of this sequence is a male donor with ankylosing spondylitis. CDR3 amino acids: CASSASTSRGATDTQYF. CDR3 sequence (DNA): TGTGCCAGCAGTGCCTCGACTAGCCGGGGGGCCACAGATACGCAGTATTTT.